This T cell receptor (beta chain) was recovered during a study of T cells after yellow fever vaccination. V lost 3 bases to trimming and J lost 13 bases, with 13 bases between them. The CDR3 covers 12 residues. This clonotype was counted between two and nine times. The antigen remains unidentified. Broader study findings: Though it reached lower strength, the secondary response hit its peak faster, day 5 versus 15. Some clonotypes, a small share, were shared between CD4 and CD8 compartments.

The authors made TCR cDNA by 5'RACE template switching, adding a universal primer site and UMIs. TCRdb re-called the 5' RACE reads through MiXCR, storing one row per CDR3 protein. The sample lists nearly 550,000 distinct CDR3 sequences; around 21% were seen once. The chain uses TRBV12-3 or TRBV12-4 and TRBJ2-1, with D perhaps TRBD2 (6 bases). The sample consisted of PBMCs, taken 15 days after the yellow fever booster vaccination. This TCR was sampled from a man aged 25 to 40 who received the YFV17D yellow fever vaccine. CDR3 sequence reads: CASSFDGGGQFF. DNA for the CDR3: TGTGCCAGCAGTTTTGACGGGGGTGGCCAGTTCTTC.